These 30 T cell receptor beta chains originate from one sample sequenced in a study of T-cell memory formation after mild COVID-19. Using its own MiXCR run on the 5' RACE reads, TCRdb lists one record per CDR3 protein. The repertoire holds 280,000 or so distinct CDR3 sequences, with less than 9.5% as singletons. Sequencing was carried out using PBMCs or a T cell subset sorted from them (not recorded which). Receptors were obtained from a man aged 18 to 29 who had mild COVID-19 (a few samples of this study predate the infection). Cell type and time point are not known.

This sequence joins TRBV5-1 and TRBJ1-1; TRBD1 is a possible D gene (6 bases). CDR1 and CDR2 from the germline V gene are SGHRS and YFSETQ. Trimming removed 4 bases from V and 0 bases from J, with 13 bases in between. The CDR3 sequence is 15 residues long. Written as DNA, the CDR3 is TGCGCCAGCAGCCCTCAGACAGGAATGAACACTGAAGCTTTCTTT. Translated: CASSPQTGMNTEAFF.

The chain has TRBV7-2 and TRBJ1-2; no definite D call. Germline-derived CDR1 and CDR2 are SGHTA and FQGNSA. The V gene lost 5 bases and the J gene lost 8 bases, with 12 bases spanning the gap. The CDR3 loop spans 12 amino acids. The CDR3 sequence: CASSPWARGYTF. In DNA form, the CDR3 reads TGTGCCAGCAGCCCGTGGGCCCGGGGCTACACCTTC.

There are a few counts of this clonotype. V and J are TRBV12-3 or TRBV12-4 and TRBJ2-3; D gene unclear. The CDR3 is made up of 15 amino acids. Trimming removed 4 bases at V and 5 bases at J, with 16 bases between. The CDR3 DNA is TGTGCCAGCAGTTCTCGTCCCAATGGGCGAGATACGCAGTATTTT. Protein sequence: CASSSRPNGRDTQYF.

This clonotype turned up a few times. The rearrangement joins TRBV12-3 or TRBV12-4 to TRBJ2-1; 8 bases are shared with TRBD2. V was clipped by 5 bases and J by 7 bases; unmatched bases: 16. The CDR3 is 17 amino acids. The chain's CDR3 is CASSARTGTREGNEQFF. The CDR3 DNA is TGTGCCAGCAGTGCCCGGACCGGGACTCGGGAGGGGAATGAGCAGTTCTTC.

This clonotype was detected only a few times. Here the CDR3 reads CASREWDSAWEQYV. CDR3 nucleotides: TGTGCCAGCAGAGAGTGGGACAGCGCCTGGGAGCAGTACGTC. The chain uses TRBV6-1 and TRBJ2-7; 7 bases align to TRBD1. This CDR3 is built from 14 residues. The V gene end was trimmed by 6 bases and the J gene end by 7 bases; junction bases not matched to a gene: 12. Germline CDR1 reads MNHNS; CDR2 reads SASEGT.

In its sample, this clonotype was seen a few times. CDR3 sequence: CASSLTEYRANYGYTF. The CDR3 coding sequence is TGTGCCAGCAGCCTTACCGAGTACAGGGCTAACTATGGCTACACCTTC. V gene TRBV5-4 combines with J gene TRBJ1-2; tentative D call: TRBD1 (6 bases). The CDR3 consists of 16 residues. The germline CDR1 and CDR2 sequences are SGHNT and YYREEE (reference sequence). The V end lost 4 bases, the J end lost 0 bases, and 16 bases lay between the germline ends.

This clonotype occurred a few times. The J gene is TRBJ2-1, the V gene TRBV12-3 or TRBV12-4; 8 bases fit TRBD2. V lost 4 bases to trimming and J lost 9 bases; unmatched junction nucleotides: 11. The CDR3 covers 15 residues. CDR3: CASSSTAGAVTEQFF. CDR3 DNA sequence: TGTGCCAGCAGTTCCACAGCGGGGGCGGTTACTGAGCAGTTCTTC.

The rearrangement uses TRBV29-1 and TRBJ2-7, with a tentative D call TRBD1 (5 bases). CDR3 size: 13 residues. V gave up 4 bases and J gave up 3 bases, with 13 bases separating them. Germline CDR1 is SQVTM and CDR2 is ANQGSEA. In DNA, the CDR3 is TGCAGCGTTGTCCCACAGGTGGGCTACGAGCAGTACTTC. Its translation is CSVVPQVGYEQYF.

This clonotype was detected a few times. The chain is built from TRBV24-1 and TRBJ2-5; possibly TRBD1 or TRBD2 for D (6 bases each). The CDR3 loop spans 14 amino acids. V dropped 7 bases and J dropped 1 base, with 12 bases sitting between them. Per the germline V gene, CDR1 is KGHDR and CDR2 is SFDVKD. CDR3 DNA sequence: TGTGCCACCAGCCAACAGGGACTCCAAGAGACCCAGTACTTC. This translates into CATSQQGLQETQYF.

This clonotype appeared a few times. The chain joins TRBV5-1 to TRBJ2-5; TRBD2 agrees at 9 bases. V was clipped by 6 bases and J by 5 bases; unmatched bases: 14. This CDR3 spans 16 amino acids. Germline V lookup: CDR1 SGHRS, CDR2 YFSETQ. CDR3 nucleotides: TGCGCCAGCAAGGCTATGGTGGCGGGGGGGTCGGAGACCCAGTACTTC. Amino acid sequence: CASKAMVAGGSETQYF.

This clonotype has only a few counts. The chain joins TRBV4-1 to TRBJ1-6; D remains unclear. CDR3 size: 16 residues. Trimming cost V 1 base and J 3 bases, with 10 bases left between them. Germline V gene lookup returns CDR1 MGHRA and CDR2 YSYEKL. In DNA, the CDR3 is TGCGCCAGCAGCCAAGCCCCCGCCGGCTATAATTCACCCCTCCACTTT. It is translated as CASSQAPAGYNSPLHF.

There are a few counts of this clonotype. The rearrangement joins TRBV18 to TRBJ2-3; 8 bases are a match to TRBD1. Germline CDR1 and CDR2: KGHSH and LQKENI. The CDR3 has 16 amino acids. Trimming cost V 4 bases and J 6 bases; bases outside gene matches: 12. DNA for the CDR3: TGTGCCAGCTCACGCGGGACAGGCTCGGGGAGGGATACGCAGTATTTT. Translation: CASSRGTGSGRDTQYF.

This clonotype was recorded many times. Relative to the germline gene, one junction end is altered; a read error may explain this. The chain has TRBV4-3 and TRBJ2-2; 11 positions match TRBD2. Germline V CDR1 and CDR2: LGHNA, YSLEER. CDR3 length: 16 amino acids. The CDR3 DNA follows: TGTGCCAGCAGCCAGCTAGCGGGGGGCAACACCGGGGAGCTGTTTTTT. This encodes CASSQLAGGNTGELFF.

This clonotype has just a few counts. CDR3 in DNA: TGTGCCAGCACCTCCGCCGGGACAGGGGGCACAGATACGCAGTATTTT. This encodes CASTSAGTGGTDTQYF. The chain carries TRBV7-9 and TRBJ2-3; TRBD1 aligns across 10 bases. CDR3 length: 16 amino acids. Germline assignment: CDR1 SEHNR and CDR2 FQNEAQ (reference sequence). V was clipped by 7 bases and J by 1 base; unmatched bases: 8.

In this sample, this clonotype turned up a few times. The genes are TRBV4-2 and TRBJ1-1; 9 bases align to TRBD1. The germline CDR1 and CDR2 sequences are LGHNA and YNFKEQ. This CDR3 is built from 17 residues. J lost 0 bases, V lost 1 base, and 6 bases had no gene match. CDR3 sequence: CASSQGTGASLNTEAFF. CDR3 nucleotide sequence: TGTGCCAGCAGCCAAGGGACAGGGGCGAGTTTGAACACTGAAGCTTTCTTT.

The sample holds many counts of this clonotype. The rearrangement uses TRBV27 and TRBJ1-6; TRBD1 aligns across 7 bases. Germline loops: CDR1 MNHEY, CDR2 SMNVEV (reference sequence). J lost 0 bases, V lost 4 bases, and 0 bases had no gene match. CDR3 length: 15 residues. CDR3 protein: CASSWDSSYNSPLHF. The CDR3, as DNA: TGTGCCAGCAGTTGGGACAGCTCCTATAATTCACCCCTCCACTTT.

This clonotype showed up many times. The chain carries TRBV7-2 and TRBJ2-1, with a possible D match to TRBD1 (6 bases). The CDR3 extends over 17 amino acids. Trimming removed 4 bases from V and 9 bases from J, with 25 bases in between. Germline V gene lookup returns CDR1 SGHTA and CDR2 FQGNSA. The CDR3 coding sequence is TGTGCCAGCAGCTCCGGCTCAGGGGCTTTCCTCTTCGGTGAGCAGTTCTTC. This translates into CASSSGSGAFLFGEQFF.

This clonotype has at least ten counts. The rearrangement joins TRBV5-1 to TRBJ2-5; D gene uncertain. The length of the CDR3 is 15 residues. V was trimmed by 4 bases and J by 5 bases, leaving 18 bases between them. Looked up from germline, CDR1 is SGHRS and CDR2 is YFSETQ. The CDR3 region has the DNA TGCGCCAGCAGCCTTACCTTCGGGCCCGGGGAGACCCAGTACTTC. The encoded protein is CASSLTFGPGETQYF.

The chain carries TRBV12-3 or TRBV12-4 and TRBJ1-1; weak D call: TRBD1 (6 bases). The CDR3 contains 13 residues. V lost 4 bases to trimming and J lost 2 bases, with 8 bases between them. This CDR3 is CASSWGLNTEAFF. The CDR3 DNA reads as TGTGCCAGCAGTTGGGGGCTCAACACTGAAGCTTTCTTT.

V gene TRBV19 combines with J gene TRBJ2-1; D is perhaps TRBD1 (6 bases). CDR3 length equals 13 residues. Germline CDR1 reads LNHDA; CDR2 reads SQIVND (reference sequence). Trimming stripped 9 bases from V and 0 bases from J, with 9 bases between. This chain's CDR3 is CASGQSSYNEQFF. CDR3 bases: TGTGCCAGCGGACAGAGCTCCTACAATGAGCAGTTCTTC.

The chain couples TRBV7-9 to TRBJ2-2; 10 positions match TRBD1. The CDR3 contains 15 residues. Germline values: CDR1 SEHNR, CDR2 FQNEAQ (reference sequence). The J segment lost 6 bases and the V segment lost 8 bases, leaving 9 bases of the junction unmatched. CDR3 region: CASAAGTGAPGELFF. CDR3 bases: TGTGCCAGCGCCGCGGGGACAGGGGCCCCCGGGGAGCTGTTTTTT.

This clonotype was recorded a few times. The CDR3 DNA sequence: TGTGCCAGCAGTTCAGACGGATCGGTAGCTTTCTTT. Amino acids: CASSSDGSVAFF. The rearrangement uses TRBV12-3 or TRBV12-4 and TRBJ1-1; D gene ambiguous. CDR3 length: 12 residues. Between the trimmed V and J ends, which lost 4 bases and 10 bases, there was a span of 13 bases.

This clonotype was found many times. The rearrangement joins TRBV7-2 to TRBJ2-5, with 9 bases that match TRBD1. Germline values: CDR1 SGHTA, CDR2 FQGNSA. This CDR3 has 16 amino acids. Unmatched junction bases numbered 9, after V lost 4 bases and J lost 3 bases. DNA for the CDR3: TGTGCCAGCAGCTCCCTCGGAGGGACAGGGAAAGAGACCCAGTACTTC. This translates into CASSSLGGTGKETQYF.

The genes are TRBV3-1 and TRBJ2-7; tentatively, D is TRBD1 (5 bases). Trimming removed 2 bases at V and 6 bases at J, with 17 bases between. Germline V gene data show CDR1 as LGHDT and CDR2 as YNNKEL (reference sequence). The CDR3 consists of 15 residues. The CDR3 reads CASSQSWTLSGEQYV. The DNA for the CDR3 is TGTGCCAGCAGCCAAAGTTGGACACTATCGGGCGAGCAGTACGTC.

The table lists this clonotype with a few counts. The rearrangement uses TRBV4-1 and TRBJ2-5; D is possibly TRBD2 (5 bases). The germline gives CDR1 MGHRA, CDR2 YSYEKL. V lost 1 base and J 0 bases, leaving 18 bases between the germline ends. CDR3 length: 18 amino acids. The CDR3 nucleotides read TGCGCCAGCAGCCAAGTCGGAATTATGGAGCGGTACCAAGAGACCCAGTACTTC. Translating it yields CASSQVGIMERYQETQYF.

This clonotype was seen a few times. The V and J genes are TRBV20-1 and TRBJ2-7, with D unclear. Germline assignment: CDR1 DFQATT and CDR2 SNEGSKA (reference sequence). The CDR3 spans 14 residues. Trimming removed 0 bases at V and 3 bases at J, with 12 bases between. This CDR3 reads CSARDQAVSYEQYV. The DNA for the CDR3 is TGCAGTGCTAGAGATCAGGCAGTTAGCTACGAGCAGTACGTC.

This clonotype has a handful of counts. The J gene is TRBJ2-3, the V gene TRBV7-2; TRBD2 matches 8 bases. Germline V gene lookup returns CDR1 SGHTA and CDR2 FQGNSA. The V and J ends lost 11 bases and 2 bases, in that order; junction bases with no gene match: 6. CDR3 length: 13 residues. CDR3 amino acids: CAAGGRVTDTQYF. CDR3 coding DNA: TGTGCCGCGGGGGGCCGTGTCACAGATACGCAGTATTTT.

This clonotype was observed a handful of times. In DNA, the CDR3 is TGCGCCAGCAGTCCCGTTCCAAGCACTGAAGCTTTCTTT. This sequence encodes CASSPVPSTEAFF. The chain carries TRBV5-1 and TRBJ1-1; D ambiguous. Germline lookup yields CDR1 SGHRS and CDR2 YFSETQ. V lost 5 bases and J 4 bases, leaving 12 bases between the germline ends. The CDR3 totals 13 residues.

This clonotype was counted only a few times. The CDR3 protein is CASSLFGVGVNTEAFF. In DNA form, the CDR3 reads TGCGCCAGCAGCTTGTTTGGAGTAGGGGTGAACACTGAAGCTTTCTTT. V gene TRBV5-1 combines with J gene TRBJ1-1; D may be TRBD1 (5 bases). Germline V lookup: CDR1 SGHRS, CDR2 YFSETQ. V was cut by 1 base and J by 0 bases, with 13 bases left in between. This CDR3 is built from 16 residues.

Ten or more counts support this clonotype. This chain connects TRBV4-1 to TRBJ1-1, with D maybe TRBD1 (5 bases). CDR1 MGHRA and CDR2 YSYEKL come from the germline V gene. The CDR3 consists of 17 residues. V lost 0 bases, J lost 0 bases, and 14 bases lay in between. In nucleotides, the CDR3 is TGCGCCAGCAGCCAAGAGAGTGGGGGTGGCATGAACACTGAAGCTTTCTTT. Residues: CASSQESGGGMNTEAFF.